The 9 T cell receptor beta chains reported below all come from one sample, sequenced in a study of blood T cell repertoires in COVID-19. TCRdb's table, derived via immunoSEQ multiplex PCR, lists solely in-frame clones and lacks some. Of some 240,000 clones in the sample, about 81% were seen once. Sample: peripheral blood. The receptors derive from a woman aged 70 to 79 with COVID-19, enrolled during active disease.

The CDR3 loop reads CASSSTREFLSQPQHF. The CDR3 DNA reads TGTGCCAGCAGTTCCACTCGGGAATTCCTGAGTCAGCCCCAGCATTTT. V gene TRBV28 combines with J gene TRBJ1-5; D gene unclear. V was cut by 4 bases and J by 6 bases, with 19 bases left in between. CDR1 and CDR2 (germline): MDHEN, SYDVKM. This CDR3 is built from 16 residues. Full variable domain (remainder filled in from reference TRBV28 and TRBJ1-5): DVKVTQSSRYLVKRTGEKVFLECVQDMDHENMFWYRQDPGLGLRLIYFSYDVKMKEKGDIPEGYSVSREKKERFSLILESASTNQTSMYLCASSSTREFLSQPQHFGDGTRLSIL.

This chain joins TRBV7-2 and TRBJ1-3, with D maybe TRBD1 (5 bases). CDR3 size: 14 residues. V was clipped by 5 bases and J by 0 bases, with 8 bases between them. Germline V gives CDR1 SGHTA, CDR2 FQGNSA. Here the CDR3 DNA reads TGTGCCAGCAGCCCACAGGACTCTGGAAACACCATATATTTT. Translation gives CASSPQDSGNTIYF.

The V call is TRBV7-2, the J call TRBJ2-1, with 12 bases fitting TRBD2. The CDR3 is 19 amino acids. V trimming: 0 bases; J trimming: 5 bases; junction bases outside the gene matches: 11. The germline gives CDR1 SGHTA, CDR2 FQGNSA. This CDR3 reads CASSLASPYLAGGDNEQFF. CDR3 nucleotide sequence: TGTGCCAGCAGCTTAGCGAGCCCCTATCTAGCGGGAGGGGACAATGAGCAGTTCTTC.

The rearrangement joins TRBV24-1 to TRBJ2-7, with 8 bases fitting TRBD2. J gave up 3 bases and V 3 bases, and 3 bases lay outside the gene matches. The CDR3 is 14 residues long. Germline V gene sequence: CDR1 KGHDR, CDR2 SFDVKD. CDR3 DNA: TGTGCCACCAGTGATGTCGGGACTAGCTACGAGCAGTACTTC. Residues: CATSDVGTSYEQYF.

This chain connects TRBV5-1 to TRBJ2-1; D is possibly TRBD2 (6 bases). V lost 0 bases, J lost 5 bases, and 12 bases lay in between. The CDR3 totals 15 residues. Looked up from germline, CDR1 is SGHRS and CDR2 is YFSETQ. The DNA for the CDR3 is TGCGCCAGCAGCTTGGCGGGACTCACCAACAATGAGCAGTTCTTC. Its protein is CASSLAGLTNNEQFF.

V usage is TRBV4-2 and J usage is TRBJ2-2; TRBD1 matches 11 bases. CDR3 size: 16 residues. Trimming took 1 base from V and 7 from J; bases not matched to a gene: 5. Germline CDR1 and CDR2: LGHNA and YNFKEQ. The DNA of the CDR3 is TGTGCCAGCAGCCAAGGGGGACAGGGGGACGGCGGGGAGCTGTTTTTT. Its translation is CASSQGGQGDGGELFF.

This clone is a singleton in its sample. This chain joins TRBV9 and TRBJ1-1; 10 bases align to TRBD1. The CDR3 contains 14 residues. The ends lost 4 bases at V and 4 bases at J; junction bases unmatched: 4. Germline CDR1 and CDR2: SGDLS and YYNGEE. The chain's CDR3 is CASSSRDRGTEAFF. CDR3 DNA: TGTGCCAGCAGCAGCCGGGACAGGGGCACTGAAGCTTTCTTT.

V and J are TRBV27 and TRBJ2-1, with 12 bases that match TRBD2. The CDR3 totals 16 residues. V lost 5 bases to trimming and J lost 8 bases; unmatched junction nucleotides: 10. Germline-derived CDR1 and CDR2 are MNHEY and SMNVEV (reference sequence). Here the CDR3 DNA reads TGTGCCAGCAGTCCTCTAGCGGGAGGGCCCAGGGATGAGCAGTTCTTC. Translating gives CASSPLAGGPRDEQFF.

The chain combines TRBV27 with TRBJ2-7; D not certain. Deletions cut 3 bases from V and 6 bases from J, with 9 bases between. CDR1 and CDR2 from the germline V gene are MNHEY and SMNVEV (reference sequence). The CDR3 is made up of 12 amino acids. The CDR3: CASSFGRSEQYF. The CDR3 DNA reads as TGTGCCAGCAGTTTTGGCAGGTCCGAGCAGTACTTC.